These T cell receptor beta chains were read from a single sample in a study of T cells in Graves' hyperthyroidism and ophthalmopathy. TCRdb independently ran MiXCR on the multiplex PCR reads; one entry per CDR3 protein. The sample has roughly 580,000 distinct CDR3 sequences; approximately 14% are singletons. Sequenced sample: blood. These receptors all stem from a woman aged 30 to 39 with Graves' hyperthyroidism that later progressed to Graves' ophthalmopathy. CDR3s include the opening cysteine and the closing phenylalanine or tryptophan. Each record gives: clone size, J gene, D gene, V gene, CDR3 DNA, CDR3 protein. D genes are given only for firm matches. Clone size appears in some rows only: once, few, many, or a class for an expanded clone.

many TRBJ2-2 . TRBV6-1 TGTGCCAGCAGGAAGACGGCCCGGAGCACCGGGGAGCTGTTTTTT CASRKTARSTGELFF
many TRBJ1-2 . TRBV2 TGTGCCAGCCATGTTTCTAACTATGGCTACACCTTC CASHVSNYGYTF
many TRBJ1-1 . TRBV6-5 TGTGCCAGCAGTTACGGAGGTCCGCCAAGGACTGAAGCTTTCTTT CASSYGGPPRTEAFF
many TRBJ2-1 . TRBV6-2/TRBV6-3 TGTGCCAGCAGTTCTCCAGTCAGGGTGGTGAATGAGCAGTTCTTC CASSSPVRVVNEQFF
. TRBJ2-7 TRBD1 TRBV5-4 TGTGCCAGCAGCTTGGGGACAGGGACTTTGTTTGAGTTCTACGAGCAGTACTTC CASSLGTGTLFEFYEQYF
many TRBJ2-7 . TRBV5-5 TGTGCCAGCAGCAGTGAGGGGACCTATTCCTACGAGCAGTACTTC CASSSEGTYSYEQYF
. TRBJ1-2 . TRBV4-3 TGCGCCAGCAGCCAAAAGCAGGGATTTTATGGCTACACCTTC CASSQKQGFYGYTF
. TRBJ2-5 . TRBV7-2 TGTGCCAGCAGCTTAGGGTTCGCGGTTGAGACCCAGTACTTC CASSLGFAVETQYF
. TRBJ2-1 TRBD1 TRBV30 TGTGCCTGGAGCCCCCTGGGCCGACAGGACAGGAGCTCCTACAATGAGCAGTTCTTC CAWSPLGRQDRSSYNEQFF
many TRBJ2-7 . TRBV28 TGTGCCAGCAGCCCTCAGGGGGACTACTACGAGCAGTACTTC CASSPQGDYYEQYF
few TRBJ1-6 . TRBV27 TGTGCCAGCAGTTACCCCCCACAGGCCCGTTATAATTCACCCCTCCACTTT CASSYPPQARYNSPLHF
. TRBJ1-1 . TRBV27 TGTGCCAGCAGTCCCCCTGACACTGAAGCTTTCTTT CASSPPDTEAFF
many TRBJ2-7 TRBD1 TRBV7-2 TGTGCCAGCAGCCCCCGGGACAGGGGCTCCTACGAGCAGTACTTC CASSPRDRGSYEQYF
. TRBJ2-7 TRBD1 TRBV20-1 TGCAGTCTACGACAGGGGAGTTTTTACGAGCAGTACTTC CSLRQGSFYEQYF
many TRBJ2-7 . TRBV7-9 TGTGCCAGCAGCTTAGAGGGGGGAGGCCCCTACGAGCAGTACTTC CASSLEGGGPYEQYF
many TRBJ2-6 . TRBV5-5 TGTGCCAGCAGTCCACGAGGTGGGGGCGCTGGGGCCAACGTCCTGACTTTC CASSPRGGGAGANVLTF
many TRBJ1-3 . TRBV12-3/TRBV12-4 TGTGCCAGCAGTCCACCTCGGTTGGGCTCTGGAAACACCATATATTTT CASSPPRLGSGNTIYF
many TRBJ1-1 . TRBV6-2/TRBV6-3 TGTGCCAGCAGTCGAGGGTTCTCCACTGAAGCTTTCTTT CASSRGFSTEAFF